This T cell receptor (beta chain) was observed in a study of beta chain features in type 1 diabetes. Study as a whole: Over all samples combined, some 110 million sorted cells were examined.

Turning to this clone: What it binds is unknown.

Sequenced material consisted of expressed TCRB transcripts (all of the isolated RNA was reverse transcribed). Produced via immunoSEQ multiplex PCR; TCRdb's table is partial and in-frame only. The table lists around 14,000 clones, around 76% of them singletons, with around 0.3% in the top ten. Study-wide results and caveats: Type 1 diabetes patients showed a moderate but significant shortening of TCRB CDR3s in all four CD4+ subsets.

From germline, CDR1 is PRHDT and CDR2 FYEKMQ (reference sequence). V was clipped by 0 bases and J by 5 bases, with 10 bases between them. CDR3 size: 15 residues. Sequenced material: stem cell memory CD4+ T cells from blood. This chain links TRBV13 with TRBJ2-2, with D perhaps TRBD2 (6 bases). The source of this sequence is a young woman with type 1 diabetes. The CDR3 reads CASSLGSLATGELFF. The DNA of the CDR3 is TGTGCCAGCAGCTTAGGCAGCCTAGCGACCGGGGAGCTGTTTTTT. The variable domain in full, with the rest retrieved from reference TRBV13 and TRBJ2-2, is AAGVIQSPRHLIKEKRETATLKCYPIPRHDTVYWYQQGPGQDPQFLISFYEKMQSDKGSIPDRFSAQQFSDYHSELNMSSLELGDSALYFCASSLGSLATGELFFGEGSRLTVL.